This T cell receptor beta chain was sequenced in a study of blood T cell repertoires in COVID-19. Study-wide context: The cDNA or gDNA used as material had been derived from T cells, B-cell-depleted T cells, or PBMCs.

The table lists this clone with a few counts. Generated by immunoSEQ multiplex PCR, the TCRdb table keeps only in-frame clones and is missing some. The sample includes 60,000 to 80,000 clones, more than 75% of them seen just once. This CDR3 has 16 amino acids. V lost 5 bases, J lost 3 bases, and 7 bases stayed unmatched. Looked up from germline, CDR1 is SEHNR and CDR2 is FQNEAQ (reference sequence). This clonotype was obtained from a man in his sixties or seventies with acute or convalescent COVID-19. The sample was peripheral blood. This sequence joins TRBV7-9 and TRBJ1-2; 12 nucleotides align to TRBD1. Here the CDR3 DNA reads TGTGCCAGCAGCCCCCCGGGACAGGGGGCCTACTATGGCTACACCTTC. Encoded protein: CASSPPGQGAYYGYTF.